This T cell receptor (beta chain) was documented in a study of regulatory T cells in long-lasting Graves disease. Study-wide results and caveats: Favored gene segments in persistent disease were TRBV28, TRBJ1-2 and TRBJ2-5.

V lost 2 bases and J lost 0; bases outside the gene matches: 13. CDR3 length: 20 residues. Germline V gives CDR1 MNHNS, CDR2 SASEGT. Time point defined: newly diagnosed GD, antithyroid drugs for less than 3 months. Construction of the TCR library relied on RNA isolated from PBMCs. The patients included were those that came from an endocrinology department in Xi'an, China. CDR3 regions were amplified by Arm-PCR using iRepertoire HTBI primers to build TCR beta libraries. TCRdb re-called the multiplex PCR reads through MiXCR, storing one row per CDR3 protein. The table records 400,000 to 550,000 distinct CDR3 sequences, 15% to 20% of them present only once. This clonotype has a count of ten or more. The antigen is undetermined. The sample also formed part of further work on T cells in Graves' hyperthyroidism and ophthalmopathy.

The TCR comes from a woman under 30 with Graves disease. This chain joins TRBV6-1 and TRBJ2-1; 10 bases fit TRBD2. The source material was peripheral blood mononuclear cells (PBMCs), sampled at new diagnosis, from a patient treated with antithyroid drugs. The DNA of the CDR3 is TGTGCCAGCAGTGAAAGGGGGGCTAGCGGGAGTGCGCGCTCCTACAATGAGCAGTTCTTC. Amino acid sequence: CASSERGASGSARSYNEQFF.